Here is one T cell receptor beta chain with its context. The antigen remains unidentified. This entry comes from a study of vaccination and CD4 T cells after COVID-19. Study as a whole: Blood was drawn a median around 70 days post second dose, range 14 to 241.

This sample's treatment: roughly 11-day PBMC culture with coronavirus spike peptide pools or control peptides (ViraFEST assay). ViraFEST used peptide pools to expand antigen-specific T cells, then sequenced TCRs. Healthy people receiving the vaccine had no prior SARS-CoV-2 infection, a status indicated by nucleocapsid antibodies testing negative before and after vaccination. V dropped 4 bases and J dropped 2 bases, with 1 base sitting between them. Germline assignment: CDR1 SNHLY and CDR2 FYNNEI. This CDR3 spans 11 amino acids. An Oncomine TCR Beta short-read assay was used to sequence the DNA from cultured CD4+ T cells. TCRdb analysed the PCR reads with MiXCR anew, one entry per CDR3 protein. Altogether under 30,000 distinct CDR3 sequences are present, 67% being singletons, with the ten largest covering about 20%. Study findings and constraints: Early post-infection timepoints were missing, and relatively few convalescent patients were studied.

This chain connects TRBV2 to TRBJ2-3, with D unclear. Sequenced material: CD4+ T cells from blood, cultured in vitro, taken after SARS-CoV-2 vaccination. This TCR derives from a human donor who received a COVID-19 vaccine. In DNA, the CDR3 is TGTGCCAGCAGTGCCACAGATACGCAGTATTTT. This codes for CASSATDTQYF. Together with reference TRBV2 and TRBJ2-3, the CDR3 gives the full variable domain: EPEVTQTPSHQVTQMGQEVILRCVPISNHLYFYWYRQILGQKVEFLVSFYNNEISEKSEIFDDQFSVERPDGSNFTLKIRSTKLEDSAMYFCASSATDTQYFGPGTRLTVL.